These 4 T cell receptor beta chains were all obtained from the same sample, sequenced in a study of kidney transplant recipient with SARS-CoV-2 infection (dated by TCRdb to the early 2020s). The run used an Illumina MiSeq. TCRdb ran its own pipeline on the public reads, namely fastp trimming at Q25 and MiXCR clone calling, and kept in-frame beta chains. Each entry merges the rows of one CDR3 protein and shows their most common DNA and genes. Here the sample has under 300,000 distinct CDR3 sequences; more than 25% occur a single time. The ten largest clones capture more than 6.5% of the sample. Interpreted using the paper, the time point label stands for: pre-pandemic baseline sample and day 111 after first positive SARS-CoV-2 test. Specimen: a blood sample, collected at baseline and on day 111 from a kidney transplant recipient. The receptors were gathered from a young adult male patient who had COVID-19 and was a kidney transplant recipient. Once a transplant has taken place, some T cells may be donor derived.

Notes on this clonotype: A much bigger clone sits one base away, suggesting this may be a read error. The gene calls are TRBV6-5 and TRBJ2-1, with TRBD2 matching over 7 bases. Germline assignment: CDR1 MNHEY and CDR2 SVGAGI. V shed 4 bases and J 5 bases; nucleotides not matched to a gene: 11. The CDR3 has 16 amino acids. The CDR3 DNA reads as TGTGCCAGCAGTTCACTGTTCAGCGGGGCCGACAATGAGCAGTTCTTC. Its protein product is CASSSLFSGADNEQFF.

Points on this clonotype: One junction end disagrees with the germline gene, perhaps due to a read error. Here the CDR3 DNA reads TGTGCCAGCAGCCTAGCCCTGGGTACGCAGTATTTT. It is translated as CASSLALGTQYF. V and J are TRBV7-2 and TRBJ2-3; D is possibly TRBD2 (5 bases). CDR3 length: 12 residues. From germline, CDR1 is SGHTA and CDR2 FQGNSA.

The chain is built from TRBV24-1 and TRBJ2-3; no clear D gene. The CDR3 totals 14 residues. Trimming removed 4 bases at V and 4 bases at J, with 11 bases between. CDR1 is KGHDR and CDR2 is SFDVKD in the germline V gene. The DNA of the CDR3 is TGTGCCACCAGTGAACAATTAATCCCAGATACGCAGTATTTT. Translating it yields CATSEQLIPDTQYF.

This clonotype was seen repeatedly, ten times or more. The chain joins TRBV3-1 to TRBJ1-1; D is unresolved. This CDR3 region has 11 residues. Germline V gene data show CDR1 as LGHDT and CDR2 as YNNKEL (reference sequence). V was pared by 1 base and J by 6 bases, with 3 bases between. The CDR3: CASSQAAEAFF. The CDR3 region has the DNA TGTGCCAGCAGCCAAGCCGCTGAAGCTTTCTTT.